This TCR beta chain was captured in a study of blood T cell repertoires in COVID-19. The wider study: Sites across the United States, Italy and Spain contributed samples from acute and convalescent COVID-19. PBMCs, B-cell-depleted T cells, or T cells were the source of the cDNA or gDNA that made up the material.

TCRdb's copy holds only in-frame clones and misses some; the assay was immunoSEQ multiplex PCR. This table has about 60,000 clones, 65% to 85% appearing once. There are 12 residues in the CDR3. CDR1 and CDR2 (germline): SNHLY, FYNNEI. Trimming took off 10 bases at V and 4 bases at J, with 14 bases between the two ends. The chain couples TRBV2 to TRBJ2-7; D possibly corresponds to TRBD2 (5 bases). The sample consisted of peripheral blood. The receptor was isolated from a human donor in a cohort sampled during active COVID-19. This CDR3 is CATNRDGYEQYF. The CDR3 coding sequence is TGTGCCACGAACCGGGATGGATACGAGCAGTACTTC.